This note documents a single T cell receptor beta chain sequence. The antigen is undetermined. The CDR3 has 14 amino acids. These data are taken from a study of T cell responses to AZD1222 COVID-19 vaccine. Points from the study as a whole: There were vaccine-associated CD4 TCRs across spike, dominant at 160-218 and 743-854. Donors, mostly white British, included more females; clonal diversity was possibly underestimated.

Repertoires were generated with immunoSEQ multiplex PCR, while TCRdb's copy carries only in-frame clones and drops some. This table has 95,000 to 150,000 clones, more than 75% appearing once. The clonotype originates from an adult in good health. The sample was peripheral blood, taken on day 0 of AZD1222 vaccination. The J gene is TRBJ1-5, the V gene TRBV21-1. TRBV21-1 is assigned pseudogene status. CDR3 amino acids: CASSEDMGNQPQHF. The CDR3, as DNA: TGTGCCAGCAGCGAAGACATGGGTAATCAGCCCCAGCATTTT.